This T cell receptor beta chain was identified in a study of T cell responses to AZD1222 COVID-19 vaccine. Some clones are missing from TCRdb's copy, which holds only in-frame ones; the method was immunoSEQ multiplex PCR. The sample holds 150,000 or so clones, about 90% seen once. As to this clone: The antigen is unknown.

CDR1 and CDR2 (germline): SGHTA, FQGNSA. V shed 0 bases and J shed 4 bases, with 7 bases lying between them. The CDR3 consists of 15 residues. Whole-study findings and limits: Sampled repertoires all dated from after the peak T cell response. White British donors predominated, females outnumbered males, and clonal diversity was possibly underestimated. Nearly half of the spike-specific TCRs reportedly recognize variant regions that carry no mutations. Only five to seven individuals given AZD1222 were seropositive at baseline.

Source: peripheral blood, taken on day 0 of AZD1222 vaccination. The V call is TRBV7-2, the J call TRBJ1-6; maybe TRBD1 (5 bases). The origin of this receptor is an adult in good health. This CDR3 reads CASSLAGGYNSPLHF. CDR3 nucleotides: TGTGCCAGCAGCTTAGCGGGGGGGTATAATTCACCCCTCCACTTT.